The following is a T cell receptor (beta chain) sequence with its context. Its antigen remains unidentified. PCR primers comprised 60 Vbeta and 13 Jbeta primers. The table came from immunoSEQ multiplex PCR; TCRdb's copy has only in-frame clones and leaves some out. The table shows 95,000 to 120,000 clones, with 82% occurring only once. The data originate from a study of cytomegalovirus exposure and HLA in healthy donors. Overall study findings and caveats: Among the most significant clusters, several appeared linked to common viral pathogens in a later analysis. Within an earlier analysis, most TCR beta V segments proved productive either about 90% or about 30% of the time. TCR beta chains associated with HLA were, in a later analysis, more clonally expanded than equally common others. The authors later linked a missense DCLRE1C variant to TCR beta V- and J-gene trimming.

The germline V gene encodes CDR1 SGDLS and CDR2 YYNGEE. The CDR3 totals 16 residues. The V and J ends lost 6 bases and 4 bases, in that order; junction bases with no gene match: 11. The V and J genes are TRBV9 and TRBJ2-2; 8 bases are shared with TRBD2. The sequence was collected from a woman aged 18-30 years in good health and CMV-seronegative. Material for sequencing was PBMCs. The CDR3: CASTPGLAGSTGELFF. CDR3 bases: TGTGCCAGCACCCCAGGTTTAGCGGGATCCACCGGGGAGCTGTTTTTT.